This T cell receptor beta chain was captured by sequencing in a study of monozygotic twins with inflammatory bowel disease. Whole blood served as the source of total RNA, and no T cell sorting took place. Study results and limitations: Reduced clonotype sharing with other individuals was observed in IBD patients relative to healthy twins, especially with disease activity.

The CDR3 totals 19 residues. There were roughly 3,200 ng of total RNA used for each TCR library. After re-calling the 5' RACE reads, TCRdb lists one entry per CDR3 protein, DNA absent. The specimen's table records about 450,000 distinct CDR3 sequences. About this clonotype: Its matching antigen is unknown.

V and J are TRBV23-1 and TRBJ2-4. TRBV23-1 is marked as an open reading frame, function uncertain. This TCR derives from a human donor with ulcerative colitis or Crohn's disease, or a healthy co-twin of an affected twin (not recorded which). The sample was blood. This CDR3 is CASSQTFASSLRAKNIQYF.